One sample yielded the 12 T cell receptor beta chains listed below, sequenced in a study of Graves' ophthalmopathy and Graves' hyperthyroidism. RNA transcripts served as template for amplifying TCR beta CDR3 sequences. First-round RT-PCR relied on HTBI primers, and a second-round multiplex PCR came next. TCRdb fed the multiplex PCR reads into MiXCR, producing one record per CDR3 protein. The sample holds around 600,000 distinct CDR3 sequences, approximately 39% seen once. Material for sequencing was peripheral blood. The receptors were sampled from an adult man with Graves' ophthalmopathy.

This clonotype appeared many times. The J gene is TRBJ2-5, the V gene TRBV7-8; D uncertain. CDR1 is SGHVS, CDR2 FQNEAQ, per germline. Trimming took 1 base from V and 4 from J, leaving 7 bases between them. CDR3 length equals 13 residues. The CDR3 DNA follows: TGTGCCAGCAGCTTAGTCCCGGGAGAGACCCAGTACTTC. Amino acids: CASSLVPGETQYF.

This clonotype was seen many times. V is TRBV10-3 and J is TRBJ2-7; TRBD2 matches 13 bases. CDR3 length equals 14 residues. Per the germline V gene, CDR1 is ENHRY and CDR2 is SYGVKD. The junction had 9 bases not matched to a gene; V was cut back by 10 bases and J by 6 bases. The CDR3 sequence: CATRGLAGEVEQYF. CDR3 in DNA: TGTGCCACCAGAGGACTAGCGGGAGAGGTCGAGCAGTACTTC.

Many counts were recorded for this clonotype. The genes are TRBV10-2 and TRBJ2-5; D possibly corresponds to TRBD2 (5 bases). The V end was cut by 6 bases, the J end by 1 base, with 12 bases between. This CDR3 contains 14 residues. Germline values: CDR1 WSHSY, CDR2 SAAADI. The DNA for the CDR3 is TGCGCCAGCAGCCCAGACTACGCCCAAGAGACCCAGTACTTC. The encoded protein is CASSPDYAQETQYF.

This chain joins TRBV25-1 and TRBJ2-3; D unclear. The CDR3 is 12 residues long. Trimming removed 3 bases at V and 5 bases at J, with 6 bases between. Germline V gene lookup returns CDR1 MGHDK and CDR2 SYGVNS. CDR3 protein: CASSDVVDTQYF. The CDR3 DNA reads as TGTGCCAGCAGTGATGTGGTAGATACGCAGTATTTT.

The chain carries TRBV12-3 or TRBV12-4 and TRBJ2-2; no clear D gene. V was trimmed by 8 bases and J by 6 bases, leaving 16 bases between them. The CDR3 totals 14 residues. This chain's CDR3 is CASQLSRSAGELFF. The CDR3 bases are TGTGCCAGCCAGCTCTCCCGATCCGCCGGGGAGCTGTTTTTT.

This clonotype was found many times. The chain employs TRBV9 and TRBJ1-6; no definite D call. Trimming left V 0 bases short and J 2 bases short, with 9 bases between. From germline, CDR1 is SGDLS and CDR2 YYNGEE. This CDR3 contains 16 residues. The CDR3 DNA follows: TGTGCCAGCAGCGTAGATGTCTCAGCCTATAATTCACCCCTCCACTTT. Translated: CASSVDVSAYNSPLHF.

The V gene is TRBV29-1, the J gene TRBJ2-6; tentatively, D is TRBD2 (6 bases). This CDR3 contains 17 residues. Germline lookup yields CDR1 SQVTM and CDR2 ANQGSEA. V was shortened by 4 bases and J by 0 bases, with 16 bases between the two germline ends. The CDR3 sequence: CSVGLGSLPSGANVLTF. The CDR3 coding sequence is TGCAGCGTTGGGCTCGGGAGCCTTCCCTCTGGGGCCAACGTCCTGACTTTC.

Ten or more counts support this clonotype. Sequence at one end of the junction differs from germline and may be a read error. DNA for the CDR3: TGTACCAGCAGGGGAGTGTCTGAAGCTTTCTTT. Residues: CTSRGVSEAFF. V usage is TRBV27 and J usage is TRBJ1-1; D may be TRBD1 (6 bases). Germline lookup yields CDR1 MNHEY and CDR2 SMNVEV (reference sequence). CDR3 length: 11 residues.

This clonotype was seen repeatedly, ten times or more. The CDR3: CASSLRGQGWRETQYF. CDR3 DNA: TGTGCCAGCAGCTTACGCGGACAGGGATGGAGAGAGACCCAGTACTTC. This chain joins TRBV7-2 and TRBJ2-5, with 8 nucleotides matching TRBD1. The CDR3 spans 16 residues. The ends lost 2 bases at V and 4 bases at J; junction bases unmatched: 9. CDR1 and CDR2 (germline): SGHTA, FQGNSA.

This clonotype has at least ten counts. J is TRBJ1-3 and V is TRBV25-1; D possibly corresponds to TRBD1 (6 bases). The CDR3 covers 15 residues. V lost 10 bases, J lost 2 bases, and 18 bases lay in between. Germline V gene sequence: CDR1 MGHDK, CDR2 SYGVNS. CDR3 coding DNA: TGTGCCACCTCGTCGGACGGGGGCACTGGAAACACCATATATTTT. Translating it yields CATSSDGGTGNTIYF. The full variable domain, rest sourced from reference TRBV25-1 and TRBJ1-3, is EADIYQTPRYLVIGTGKKITLECSQTMGHDKMYWYQQDPGMELHLIHYSYGVNSTEKGDLSSESTVSRIRTEHFPLTLESARPSHTSQYLCATSSDGGTGNTIYFGEGSWLTVV.

About this clonotype: This may come from a read error, since a much larger clone is one base off. The chain uses TRBV11-1 and TRBJ2-7; D remains ambiguous. This CDR3 has 13 amino acids. Per the germline V gene, CDR1 is SGHAT and CDR2 is FQDESV (reference sequence). The CDR3 reads CASRLVPNEEQYF. Here the CDR3 DNA reads TGTGCCAGCCGCTTGGTCCCAAACGAGGAGCAGTACTTC.

V usage is TRBV2 and J usage is TRBJ1-2; TRBD1 matches at 9 bases. The CDR3 covers 14 residues. Germline trimming cut 6 bases from V and 4 bases from J; bases unmatched to any gene: 6. In germline, CDR1 is SNHLY, CDR2 FYNNEI. DNA of the CDR3: TGTGCCAGCAGGGGACAGGGATTGAGCTATGGCTACACCTTC. Amino acid sequence: CASRGQGLSYGYTF.